A selection of T cell receptor beta chains follows, all from one sample in a study of cytomegalovirus exposure and HLA in healthy donors. Some clones are missing from TCRdb's copy, which holds only in-frame ones; the method was immunoSEQ multiplex PCR. The sample lists more than 85,000 clones, more than 65% occurring once. The sample taken for sequencing was PBMCs. The origin of the receptors is a woman younger than 30 in good health and CMV-seropositive. Each CDR3 is given with its conserved first and last residue. Each record gives: D gene, J gene, clone size, V gene, CDR3 DNA, CDR3 protein. D genes are given only for firm matches. The size field is filled for only some rows; it gives once, few, many or a size class.

>-|TRBJ1-1|-|TRBV18
TGTGCCAGCTCACCCAGGGAGGCGAGCACTGAAGCTTTCTTT
CASSPREASTEAFF
>-|TRBJ1-2|-|TRBV21-1
TGTGCCAGCAGCAAAGAGTGCACTCCGACAGGGGACTATGGCTACACCTTC
CASSKECTPTGDYGYTF
>-|TRBJ2-7|-|TRBV7-8
TGTGCCAGCAGACTTCATTACGAGCAGTACTTC
CASRLHYEQYF
>-|TRBJ2-7|-|TRBV7-6
TGTGCCAGCCGGGACATCGCCTACGAGCAGTACTTC
CASRDIAYEQYF
>-|TRBJ2-7|-|TRBV29-1
TGCAGCGTTGAACGGGCCTACGAGCAGTACTTC
CSVERAYEQYF
>-|TRBJ1-5|-|TRBV19
TGTGCCAGTAGACCGGGGGGTGGCAATCAGCCCCAGCATTTT
CASRPGGGNQPQHF
>TRBD2|TRBJ2-5|-|TRBV5-4
TGTGCCAGCAGCTTTGTTTGGCCAACCAGCGGGAGGGCGGTAGAGACCCAGTACTTC
CASSFVWPTSGRAVETQYF
>-|TRBJ2-7|-|TRBV7-7
TGTGCTAGCAGCTTAGGGCCTTCCGACGAGCAGTACTTC
CASSLGPSDEQYF
>TRBD2|TRBJ2-3|-|TRBV14
TGTGCCAGCAGCCAAGGGACTAGCGGGTTTAACACAGATACGCAGTATTTT
CASSQGTSGFNTDTQYF
>TRBD1|TRBJ2-7|-|TRBV4-3
TGCGCCAGCAGCCAAGATCAGGGGGCAAGCTACGAGCAGTACTTC
CASSQDQGASYEQYF
>-|TRBJ2-7|-|TRBV14
TGTGCCAGCAGCCAGCAGGGGACCAGCTACGAGCAGTACTTC
CASSQQGTSYEQYF
>TRBD1|TRBJ2-7|-|TRBV27
TGTGCCAGCAGTCTATACAGGGGACAGTACGAGCAGTACTTC
CASSLYRGQYEQYF
>TRBD1|TRBJ2-3|once|TRBV29-1
TGCAGCGTCGAGGACAGGGAGGCAGATACGCAGTATTTT
CSVEDREADTQYF
>-|TRBJ2-5|-|TRBV5-4
TGTGCCAGCAGCCTGACCGACAGACAAGAGACCCAGTACTTC
CASSLTDRQETQYF
>TRBD2|TRBJ2-7|-|TRBV4-3
TGCGCCAGCAGCCAAGATAGAGCGGGAGTCAGCTCCTACGAGCAGTACTTC
CASSQDRAGVSSYEQYF
>-|TRBJ2-7|-|TRBV4-3
TGCGCCAGCAGCCAAGATCACCCAGCCTACGAGCAGTACTTC
CASSQDHPAYEQYF
>TRBD2|TRBJ2-5|-|TRBV19
TGTGCCAGTAGACCTCGCGGGCTAGCGGGGAAGGCAGAGACCCAGTACTTC
CASRPRGLAGKAETQYF
>TRBD1|TRBJ1-1|many|TRBV27
TGTGCCAGCAGTGCCGGGAACAGGGGAGGCACTGAAGCTTTCTTT
CASSAGNRGGTEAFF
>-|TRBJ1-1|-|TRBV15
TGTGCCACCAGCAGAGTTTTATCGGGGGGCACTGAAGCTTTCTTT
CATSRVLSGGTEAFF
>TRBD2|TRBJ2-1|-|TRBV15
TGTGCCACCAGCAGTGAGAGGGTAGCGGGATACAATGAGCAGTTCTTC
CATSSERVAGYNEQFF
>-|TRBJ2-1|-|TRBV27
TGTGCCAGCTCTCCGTGGGCCTTCTCCTACAATGAGCAGTTCTTC
CASSPWAFSYNEQFF
>TRBD1|TRBJ2-5|-|TRBV7-9
TGTGCCAGCACCTACAGGGGTCAAGAGACCCAGTACTTC
CASTYRGQETQYF
>TRBD1|TRBJ1-2|-|TRBV14
TGTGCCAGCAGCCAAAAAATGGGACAGGGGTATCTTAGGGATGGCTACACCTTC
CASSQKMGQGYLRDGYTF
>TRBD1|TRBJ1-6|once|TRBV7-3
TGTGCCAGCAGCTTACTAGGACAGGGTTCACCCCTCCACTTT
CASSLLGQGSPLHF
>TRBD2|TRBJ2-7|few|TRBV7-2
TGTGCCAGCAGCTTAGTAGCGGGAGGGACCTACGAGCAGTACTTC
CASSLVAGGTYEQYF
>-|TRBJ1-6|-|TRBV28
TGTGCCAGCAACTCCGGAGGGGAAGATTCACCCCTCCACTTT
CASNSGGEDSPLHF
>-|TRBJ1-1|-|TRBV28
TGTGCCAGCAGTCGGGACTCCCGGAGCACTGAAGCTTTCTTT
CASSRDSRSTEAFF
>-|TRBJ2-7|-|TRBV7-9
TGTGCCAGCAGCTTAGTCCCGACGGGGGAGCAGTACTTC
CASSLVPTGEQYF
>TRBD1|TRBJ2-5|-|TRBV6-1
TGTGCCAGCAGTGAAGAGGAAAGGACAGGGGTCCCAGAGACCCAGTACTTC
CASSEEERTGVPETQYF
>-|TRBJ2-1|-|TRBV27
TGTGCCAGCAGTAGCCCCCTAGTAGCTGAGCAGTTCTTC
CASSSPLVAEQFF
>TRBD1|TRBJ2-7|-|TRBV28
TGTGCCAGCAGTTCGGGACAGTCCTACGAGCAGTACTTC
CASSSGQSYEQYF
>-|TRBJ1-5|-|TRBV19
TGTGCCAGTAGTATGCACAATAGCAATCAGCCCCAGCATTTT
CASSMHNSNQPQHF
>TRBD2|TRBJ2-4|few|TRBV7-9
TGTGCCAGCAGCTTAGCGCGGGAGGGAATGGGCAAAAACATTCAGTACTTC
CASSLAREGMGKNIQYF
>-|TRBJ2-4|-|TRBV19
TGTGCCAGTAGTACGACAGTAGCCAAAAACATTCAGTACTTC
CASSTTVAKNIQYF
>TRBD1|TRBJ2-7|-|TRBV6-1
TGTGCCAGCAGTGATGACAGGGACCTAACCTACGAGCAGTACTTC
CASSDDRDLTYEQYF
>-|TRBJ2-5|-|TRBV5-1
TGCGCCAGCAGCCAGCCACGACCGGGAGAGACCCAGTACTTC
CASSQPRPGETQYF
>TRBD2|TRBJ2-1|-|TRBV6-1
TGTGCCAGCAGTGAAGGTCCCGAAACTAGCGCCGGGTTCTTC
CASSEGPETSAGFF
>TRBD1|TRBJ2-5|-|TRBV7-9
TGTGCCAGCAGCTTTACAGGGGGAGAGACCCAGTACTTC
CASSFTGGETQYF
>-|TRBJ1-6|-|TRBV5-4
TGTGCCAGCAGCTTGGGAGGGCGCTCCTATAATTCACCCCTCCACTTT
CASSLGGRSYNSPLHF
>-|TRBJ2-7|-|TRBV11-1
TGTGCCAGCAGCTTAGCCCTAGGAGGGGACTCCTACGAGCAGTACTTC
CASSLALGGDSYEQYF
>TRBD2|TRBJ2-2|-|TRBV5-4
TGTGCCAGCGGGGCGGGAGGGCTTACCGGGGAGCTGTTTTTT
CASGAGGLTGELFF
>-|TRBJ2-2|-|TRBV28
TGTGCCAGCAGTTCGACGTCGGGACTCCTAAACACCGGGGAGCTGTTTTTT
CASSSTSGLLNTGELFF
>-|TRBJ2-6|-|TRBV28
TGTGCCAGCAGTGAATCACAGGGCTCTGGGGCCAACGTCCTGACTTTC
CASSESQGSGANVLTF
>TRBD1|TRBJ2-5|-|TRBV7-3
TGTGCCAGCAGAAAAACGGGACAGGGGCCTGAGACCCAGTACTTC
CASRKTGQGPETQYF
>-|TRBJ1-1|-|TRBV6-5
TGTGCCAGCAGTTACGGGGTAAAAACAGGAAGGACTGAAGCTTTCTTT
CASSYGVKTGRTEAFF
>-|TRBJ2-7|-|TRBV29-1
TGCAGCGTTTTGGGACACGGAGACTACGAGCAGTACTTC
CSVLGHGDYEQYF
>TRBD2|TRBJ2-1|-|TRBV4-3
TGCGCCAGCAGCCATGCCCCCGGGGGGGACTACAATGAGCAGTTCTTC
CASSHAPGGDYNEQFF
>-|TRBJ1-1|-|TRBV19
TGTGCCAGTAGTATAGGGTGGAGCCAAGCTTTCTTT
CASSIGWSQAFF